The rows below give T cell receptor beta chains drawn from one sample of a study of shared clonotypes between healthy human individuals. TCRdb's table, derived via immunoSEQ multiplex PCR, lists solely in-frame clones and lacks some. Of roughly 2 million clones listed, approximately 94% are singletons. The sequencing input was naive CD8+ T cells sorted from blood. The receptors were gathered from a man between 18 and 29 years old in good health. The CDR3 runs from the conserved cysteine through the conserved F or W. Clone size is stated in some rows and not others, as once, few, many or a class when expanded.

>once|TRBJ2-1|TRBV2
CASRDYNEQFF
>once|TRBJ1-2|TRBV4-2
CASSQGLGTGAGYGYTF
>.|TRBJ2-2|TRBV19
CASTTGPAELFF
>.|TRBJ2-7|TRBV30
CAWSHGSYEQYF
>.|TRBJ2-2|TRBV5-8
CASSFQDTGELFF
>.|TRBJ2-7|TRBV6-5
CASSYRRDNYEQYF
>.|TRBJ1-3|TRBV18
CASSPFPDSGNTIYF
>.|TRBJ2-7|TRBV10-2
CASYTGGDTYEQYF
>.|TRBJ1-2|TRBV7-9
CASSQGVSEFYGYTF
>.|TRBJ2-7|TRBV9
CASGSGSGYEQYF
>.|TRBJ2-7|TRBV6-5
CASRSGQESSYEQYF
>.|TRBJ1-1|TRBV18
CASSPQGTEIEAFF
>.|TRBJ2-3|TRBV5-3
CARSSPGLVCTQYF